In this sample, the clone carrying this T cell receptor beta chain turned up a few times. The antigen is undetermined. This specimen belongs to a study of shared clonotypes between healthy human individuals. Study information: Three plates were used per donor for CD4 naive, three for CD4 memory, two for CD8 naive and one for CD8 memory.

Each cell subset's genomic DNA was divided evenly among several immunoSEQ plates. TCRdb's copy holds only in-frame clones and misses some; the assay was immunoSEQ multiplex PCR. The sample consists of about 2,500,000 clones, over 85% of them appearing once. Study outcomes and limitations: Rarefaction gave evidence that sorted-subset sequencing remained incomplete despite large depth. With few donors, the genetic and exposure-history diversity represented was limited.

V lost 6 bases, J lost 10 bases, and 8 bases stayed unmatched. The germline CDR1 and CDR2 sequences are WNHNN and SYGVQD (reference sequence). The CDR3 runs to 13 residues. This sequence originates from a man in his late teens or twenties in good health. The rearrangement links TRBV10-1 to TRBJ2-1; 8 nucleotides line up with TRBD2. Sequences were obtained from naive CD4+ T cells sorted from blood. Subset denoted: CD45RA+ positively selected. The CDR3 region has the DNA TGCGCCAGCAGCTTACAGGGACTAGGAGAGCAGTTCTTC. Translating gives CASSLQGLGEQFF.